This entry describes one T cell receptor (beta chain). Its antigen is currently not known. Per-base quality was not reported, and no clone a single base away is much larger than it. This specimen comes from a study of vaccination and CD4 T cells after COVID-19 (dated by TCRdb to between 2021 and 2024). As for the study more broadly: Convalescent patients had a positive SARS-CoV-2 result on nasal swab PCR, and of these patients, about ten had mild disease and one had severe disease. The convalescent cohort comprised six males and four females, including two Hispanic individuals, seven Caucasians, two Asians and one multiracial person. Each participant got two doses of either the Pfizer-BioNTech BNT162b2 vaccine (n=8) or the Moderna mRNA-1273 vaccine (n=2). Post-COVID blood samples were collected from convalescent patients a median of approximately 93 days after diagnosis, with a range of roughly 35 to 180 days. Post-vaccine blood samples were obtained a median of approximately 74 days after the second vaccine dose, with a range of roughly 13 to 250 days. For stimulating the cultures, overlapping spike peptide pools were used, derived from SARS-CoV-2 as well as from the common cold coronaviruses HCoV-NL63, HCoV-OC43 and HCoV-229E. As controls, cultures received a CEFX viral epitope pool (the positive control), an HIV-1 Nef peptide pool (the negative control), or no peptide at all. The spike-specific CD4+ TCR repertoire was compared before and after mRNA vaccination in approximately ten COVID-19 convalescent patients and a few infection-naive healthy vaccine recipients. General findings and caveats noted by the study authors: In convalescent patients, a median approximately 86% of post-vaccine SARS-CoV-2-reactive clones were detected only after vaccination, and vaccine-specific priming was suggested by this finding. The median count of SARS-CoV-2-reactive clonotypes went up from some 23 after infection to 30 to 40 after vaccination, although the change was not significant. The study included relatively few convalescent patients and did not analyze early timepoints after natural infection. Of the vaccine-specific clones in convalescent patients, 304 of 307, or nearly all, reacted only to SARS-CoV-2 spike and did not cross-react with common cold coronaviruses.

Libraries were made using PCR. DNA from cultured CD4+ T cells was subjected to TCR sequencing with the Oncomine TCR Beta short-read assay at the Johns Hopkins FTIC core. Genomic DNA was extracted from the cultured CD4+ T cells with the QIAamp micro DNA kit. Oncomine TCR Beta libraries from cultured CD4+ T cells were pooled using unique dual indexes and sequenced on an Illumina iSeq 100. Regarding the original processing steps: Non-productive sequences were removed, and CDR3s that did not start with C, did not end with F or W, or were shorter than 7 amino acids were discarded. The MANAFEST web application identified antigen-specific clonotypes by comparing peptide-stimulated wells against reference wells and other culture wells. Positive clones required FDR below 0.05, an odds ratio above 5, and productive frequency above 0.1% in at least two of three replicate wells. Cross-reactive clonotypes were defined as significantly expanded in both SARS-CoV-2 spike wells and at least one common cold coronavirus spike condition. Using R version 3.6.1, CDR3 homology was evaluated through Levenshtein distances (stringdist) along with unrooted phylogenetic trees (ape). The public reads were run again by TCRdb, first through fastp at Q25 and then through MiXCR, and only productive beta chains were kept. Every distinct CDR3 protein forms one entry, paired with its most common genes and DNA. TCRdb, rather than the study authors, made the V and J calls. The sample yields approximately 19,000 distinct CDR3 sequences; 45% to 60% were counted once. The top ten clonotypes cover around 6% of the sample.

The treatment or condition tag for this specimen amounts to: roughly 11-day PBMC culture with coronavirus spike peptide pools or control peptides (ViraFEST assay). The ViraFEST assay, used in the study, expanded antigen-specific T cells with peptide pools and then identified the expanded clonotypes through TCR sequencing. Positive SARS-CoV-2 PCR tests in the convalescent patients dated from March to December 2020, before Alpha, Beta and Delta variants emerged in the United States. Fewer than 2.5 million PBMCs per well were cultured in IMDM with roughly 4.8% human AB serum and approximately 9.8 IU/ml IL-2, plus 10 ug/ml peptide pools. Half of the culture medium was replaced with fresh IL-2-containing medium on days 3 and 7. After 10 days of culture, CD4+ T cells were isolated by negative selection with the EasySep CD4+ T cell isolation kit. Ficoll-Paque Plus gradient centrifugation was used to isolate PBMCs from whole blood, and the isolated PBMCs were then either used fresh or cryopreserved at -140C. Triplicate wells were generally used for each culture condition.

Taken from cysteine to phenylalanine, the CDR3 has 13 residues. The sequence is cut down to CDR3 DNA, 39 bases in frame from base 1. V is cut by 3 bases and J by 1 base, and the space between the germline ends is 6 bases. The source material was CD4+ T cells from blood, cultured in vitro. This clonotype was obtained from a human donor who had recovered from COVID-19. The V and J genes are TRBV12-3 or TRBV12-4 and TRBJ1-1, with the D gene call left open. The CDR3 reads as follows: CASSLAGNTEAFF. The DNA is TGTGCCAGCAGTTTGGCGGGGAACACTGAAGCTTTCTTT.